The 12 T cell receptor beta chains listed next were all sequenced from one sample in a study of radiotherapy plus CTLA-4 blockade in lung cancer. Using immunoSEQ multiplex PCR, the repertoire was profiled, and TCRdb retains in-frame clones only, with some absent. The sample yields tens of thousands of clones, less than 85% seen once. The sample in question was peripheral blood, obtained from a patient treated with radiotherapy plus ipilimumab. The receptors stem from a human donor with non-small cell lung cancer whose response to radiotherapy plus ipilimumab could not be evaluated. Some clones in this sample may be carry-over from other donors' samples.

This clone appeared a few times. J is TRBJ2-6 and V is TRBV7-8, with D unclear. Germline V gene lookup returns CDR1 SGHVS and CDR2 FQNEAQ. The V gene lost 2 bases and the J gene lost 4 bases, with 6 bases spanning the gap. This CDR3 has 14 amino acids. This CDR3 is CASSLRVGANVLTF. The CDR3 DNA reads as TGTGCCAGCAGCTTACGAGTGGGGGCCAACGTCCTGACTTTC.

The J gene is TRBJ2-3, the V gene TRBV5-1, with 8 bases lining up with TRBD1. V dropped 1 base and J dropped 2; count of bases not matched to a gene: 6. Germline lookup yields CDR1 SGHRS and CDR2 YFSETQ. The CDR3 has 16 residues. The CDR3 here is CASSLRPTGDTDTQYF. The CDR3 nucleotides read TGCGCCAGCAGCTTGCGGCCGACAGGGGACACAGATACGCAGTATTTT.

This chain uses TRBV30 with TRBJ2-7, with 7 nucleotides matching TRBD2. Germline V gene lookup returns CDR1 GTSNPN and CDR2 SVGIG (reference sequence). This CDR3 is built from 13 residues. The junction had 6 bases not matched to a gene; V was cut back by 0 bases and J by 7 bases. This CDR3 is CAWSVLWGGEQYF. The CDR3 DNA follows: TGTGCCTGGAGTGTACTTTGGGGAGGGGAGCAGTACTTC. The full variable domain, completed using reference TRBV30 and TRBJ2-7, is SQTIHQWPATLVQPVGSPLSLECTVEGTSNPNLYWYRQAAGRGLQLLFYSVGIGQISSEVPQNLSASRPQDRQFILSSKKLLLSDSGFYLCAWSVLWGGEQYFGPGTRLTVT.

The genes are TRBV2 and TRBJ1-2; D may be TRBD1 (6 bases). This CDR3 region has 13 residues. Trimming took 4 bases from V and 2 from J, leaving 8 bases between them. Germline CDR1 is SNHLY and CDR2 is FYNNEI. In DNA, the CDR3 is TGTGCCAGCAGTGCCGACAGGAACTATGGCTACACCTTC. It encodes CASSADRNYGYTF.

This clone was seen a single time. The CDR3 DNA reads TGTGCCAGCAGCAAAGGGGCCGATCAGCCCCAGCATTTT. Protein product: CASSKGADQPQHF. This rearrangement joins TRBV7-2 to TRBJ1-5; possible D gene TRBD1, 5 bases. This CDR3 has 13 amino acids. The ends were cut back, 5 bases at V and 5 bases at J, with 10 bases in the middle. Germline V gene sequence: CDR1 SGHTA, CDR2 FQGNSA.

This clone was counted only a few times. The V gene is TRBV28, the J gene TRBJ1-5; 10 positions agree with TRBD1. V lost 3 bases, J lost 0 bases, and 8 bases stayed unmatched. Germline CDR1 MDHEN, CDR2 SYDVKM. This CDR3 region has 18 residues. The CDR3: CASSLGTGAFFSNQPQHF. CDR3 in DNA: TGTGCCAGCAGTTTGGGGACAGGGGCCTTCTTTAGCAATCAGCCCCAGCATTTT. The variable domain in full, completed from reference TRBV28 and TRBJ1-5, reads DVKVTQSSRYLVKRTGEKVFLECVQDMDHENMFWYRQDPGLGLRLIYFSYDVKMKEKGDIPEGYSVSREKKERFSLILESASTNQTSMYLCASSLGTGAFFSNQPQHFGDGTRLSIL.

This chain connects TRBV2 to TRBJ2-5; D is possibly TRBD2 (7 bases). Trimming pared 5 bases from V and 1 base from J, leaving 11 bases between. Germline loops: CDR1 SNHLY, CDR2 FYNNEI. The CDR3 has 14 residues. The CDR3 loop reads CASSWGGPQETQYF. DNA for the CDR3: TGTGCCAGCAGTTGGGGGGGCCCCCAAGAGACCCAGTACTTC.

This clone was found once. As DNA, the CDR3 is TGTGCCAGCAGCTTGTATGGGACAGGGGTTTCACCCCTCCACTTT. This encodes CASSLYGTGVSPLHF. The gene calls are TRBV5-8 and TRBJ1-6; 10 bases align to TRBD1. J was trimmed by 9 bases and V by 1 base; bases with no gene match: 4. The germline V gene encodes CDR1 SGHTS and CDR2 YDEGEE. The CDR3 loop spans 15 amino acids.

This CDR3 is CSSRDQETQYF. In DNA form, the CDR3 reads TGTAGTAGCAGGGACCAAGAGACCCAGTACTTC. The chain is built from TRBV6-5 and TRBJ2-5, with a tentative D call TRBD1 (5 bases). The CDR3 runs to 11 residues. Germline V CDR1 and CDR2: MNHEY, SVGAGI.

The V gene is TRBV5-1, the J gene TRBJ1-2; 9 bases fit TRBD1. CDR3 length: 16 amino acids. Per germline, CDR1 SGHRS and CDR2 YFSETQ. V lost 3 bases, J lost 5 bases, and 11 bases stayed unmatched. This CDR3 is CASSSSPGQGLYGYTF. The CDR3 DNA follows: TGCGCCAGCAGCTCCTCACCGGGACAGGGTTTGTATGGCTACACCTTC.

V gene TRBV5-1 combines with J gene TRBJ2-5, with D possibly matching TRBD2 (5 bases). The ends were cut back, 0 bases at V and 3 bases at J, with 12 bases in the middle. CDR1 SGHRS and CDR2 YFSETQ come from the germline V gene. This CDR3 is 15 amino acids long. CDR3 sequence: CASSLAGMVEETQYF. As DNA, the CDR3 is TGCGCCAGCAGCTTGGCCGGGATGGTGGAAGAGACCCAGTACTTC.

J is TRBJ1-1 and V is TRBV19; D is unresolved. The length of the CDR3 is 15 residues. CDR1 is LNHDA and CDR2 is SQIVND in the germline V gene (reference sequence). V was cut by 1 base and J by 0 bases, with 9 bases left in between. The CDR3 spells CASSIVRRMNTEAFF. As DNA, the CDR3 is TGTGCCAGTAGTATAGTCCGCAGAATGAACACTGAAGCTTTCTTT.